One sample yielded the 23 T cell receptor beta chains listed below, sequenced in a study of T cell responses to AZD1222 COVID-19 vaccine. Repertoires were generated with immunoSEQ multiplex PCR, while TCRdb's copy carries only in-frame clones and drops some. The sample includes around 130,000 clones, around 83% seen only once; the top ten take 12%. The material was peripheral blood, obtained on day 0 of AZD1222 vaccination. These receptor sequences come from an adult in good health.

V is TRBV28 and J is TRBJ1-1; no reliable D call. Germline values: CDR1 MDHEN, CDR2 SYDVKM. This CDR3 has 13 residues. V gave up 3 bases and J gave up 4 bases, with 9 bases separating them. The CDR3 here is CASSLGYGTEAFF. CDR3 bases: TGTGCCAGCAGTTTGGGGTATGGCACTGAAGCTTTCTTT.

The table lists this clone with a count of one. The chain has TRBV19 and TRBJ1-4; no clear D. The CDR3 loop spans 11 amino acids. The V end lost 6 bases, the J end lost 6 bases, and 5 bases lay between the germline ends. Per the germline V gene, CDR1 is LNHDA and CDR2 is SQIVND (reference sequence). CDR3 coding DNA: TGTGCCAGTAGCACAGATGAAAAACTGTTTTTT. Translating it yields CASSTDEKLFF.

The chain carries TRBV14 and TRBJ1-1, with TRBD1 matching 7 bases. Unmatched junction bases numbered 5, after V lost 0 bases and J lost 4 bases. CDR3 length equals 15 residues. In germline, CDR1 is SGHDN, CDR2 FVKESK. The CDR3 is CASSQEARGSTEAFF. CDR3 sequence (DNA): TGTGCCAGCAGCCAAGAGGCCAGGGGGTCCACTGAAGCTTTCTTT.

The rearrangement joins TRBV9 to TRBJ1-1; 7 nucleotides line up with TRBD1. Germline V CDR1 and CDR2: SGDLS, YYNGEE. Trimming at V came to 0 bases and at J to 5 bases, leaving 1 base not matched to a gene. The CDR3 extends over 13 amino acids. The DNA for the CDR3 is TGTGCCAGCAGCGTAGGCAGGGGGACTGAAGCTTTCTTT. Amino acid sequence: CASSVGRGTEAFF.

CDR3 sequence (DNA): TGTGCCAGCAGTCTCTACGGGACCCTGTATGGCTACACCTTC. Translation gives CASSLYGTLYGYTF. This chain connects TRBV27 to TRBJ1-2; possibly TRBD1 for D (5 bases). Deletions cut 5 bases from V and 5 bases from J, with 15 bases between. This CDR3 contains 14 residues. Germline assignment: CDR1 MNHEY and CDR2 SMNVEV (reference sequence).

V usage is TRBV7-9 and J usage is TRBJ1-1, with D uncertain. The CDR3 runs 14 residues. Trimming shortened V by 2 bases and J by 1 base, and 8 bases separated the two germline ends. Germline CDR1 is SEHNR and CDR2 is FQNEAQ (reference sequence). The chain's CDR3 is CASSLNWENTEAFF. CDR3 bases: TGTGCCAGCAGCTTAAACTGGGAGAACACTGAAGCTTTCTTT. Supplemented by reference TRBV7-9 and TRBJ1-1, the full variable domain reads DTGVSQNPRHKITKRGQNVTFRCDPISEHNRLYWYRQTLGQGPEFLTYFQNEAQLEKSRLLSDRFSAERPKGSFSTLEIQRTEQGDSAMYLCASSLNWENTEAFFGQGTRLTVV.

This chain connects TRBV10-3 to TRBJ2-7; 7 nucleotides line up with TRBD2. After removal of 3 bases from V and 0 bases from J, the junction contained 5 bases not matched to a gene. Germline assignment: CDR1 ENHRY and CDR2 SYGVKD. The CDR3 covers 15 residues. CDR3 nucleotide sequence: TGTGCCATCAGTGATTACGGGGGGAGCTCCTACGAGCAGTACTTC. It is translated as CAISDYGGSSYEQYF.

The chain is built from TRBV5-1 and TRBJ1-6; 9 bases agree with TRBD1. This CDR3 contains 16 residues. After removal of 0 bases from V and 8 bases from J, the junction contained 6 bases not matched to a gene. Per germline, CDR1 SGHRS and CDR2 YFSETQ. CDR3 sequence: CASSLGDRDPHSPLHF. The CDR3, as DNA: TGCGCCAGCAGCTTGGGGGACAGGGACCCCCATTCACCCCTCCACTTT.

The V and J genes are TRBV3-1 (or the pseudogene TRBV3-2) and TRBJ2-7; D may be TRBD1 (6 bases). Trimming cost V 1 base and J 1 base, with 11 bases left between them. CDR1 LGHDT and CDR2 YNNKEL come from the germline V gene (reference sequence). This CDR3 has 15 residues. CDR3 loop: CASSQGQAPSYEQYF. In DNA, the CDR3 is TGTGCCAGCAGCCAAGGACAGGCCCCTTCCTACGAGCAGTACTTC.

The rearrangement joins TRBV18 to TRBJ1-3; D perhaps matches TRBD1 (5 bases). The V and J ends lost 4 bases and 4 bases respectively, with 8 bases between them. The CDR3 covers 13 residues. Germline V gives CDR1 KGHSH, CDR2 LQKENI. The CDR3 spells CASSQRQGNTIYF. The CDR3 nucleotides are TGTGCCAGCTCACAAAGACAGGGAAACACCATATATTTT. Filled out from reference TRBV18 and TRBJ1-3, the complete variable domain reads NAGVMQNPRHLVRRRGQEARLRCSPMKGHSHVYWYRQLPEEGLKFMVYLQKENIIDESGMPKERFSAEFPKEGPSILRIQQVVRGDSAAYFCASSQRQGNTIYFGEGSWLTVV.

This chain links TRBV12-3 or TRBV12-4 with TRBJ2-1; D possibly corresponds to TRBD2 (7 bases). The CDR3 has 12 amino acids. Trimming left V 7 bases short and J 7 bases short, with 11 bases between. This chain's CDR3 is CASTEGGNEQFF. The CDR3 nucleotides are TGTGCCAGCACCGAGGGGGGGAATGAGCAGTTCTTC.

V is TRBV3-1 (or the pseudogene TRBV3-2) and J is TRBJ1-1, with D unclear. Germline lookup yields CDR1 LGHDT and CDR2 YNNKEL (reference sequence). The V end was cut by 4 bases, the J end by 3 bases, with 12 bases between. The CDR3 is 14 amino acids. The CDR3: CASSPGHRDTEAFF. DNA for the CDR3: TGTGCCAGCAGCCCAGGCCACCGCGACACTGAAGCTTTCTTT.

There are a few counts of this clone. This rearrangement joins TRBV10-3 to TRBJ1-2, with D perhaps TRBD1 (6 bases). CDR1 is ENHRY, CDR2 SYGVKD, per germline. Trimming took 0 bases from V and 0 from J, leaving 11 bases between them. The CDR3 is made up of 16 amino acids. In nucleotides, the CDR3 is TGTGCCATCAGTGAGTCGGGGCAGGGGACTAACTATGGCTACACCTTC. Encoded protein: CAISESGQGTNYGYTF.

The chain joins TRBV27 to TRBJ2-3; D possibly corresponds to TRBD2 (6 bases). Trimming removed 8 bases from V and 2 bases from J, with 14 bases in between. The CDR3 has 14 amino acids. Germline-derived CDR1 and CDR2 are MNHEY and SMNVEV (reference sequence). For the CDR3, the DNA is TGTGCCAGCTTTTCGGGACTCTACACAGATACGCAGTATTTT. It is translated as CASFSGLYTDTQYF.

CDR3 protein: CASRGPINQPQHF. For the CDR3, the DNA is TGTGCCAGCAGGGGGCCGATCAATCAGCCCCAGCATTTT. The rearrangement uses TRBV28 and TRBJ1-5; TRBD1 is a possible D gene (5 bases). Germline CDR1 reads MDHEN; CDR2 reads SYDVKM. This CDR3 has 13 amino acids. Trimming took off 6 bases at V and 3 bases at J, with 9 bases between the two ends.

The genes are TRBV12-3 or TRBV12-4 and TRBJ2-3, with D unresolved. V gave up 5 bases and J gave up 3 bases, with 9 bases separating them. This CDR3 contains 13 residues. In DNA form, the CDR3 reads TGTGCCAGCAGTGTCCTAGTGACAGATACGCAGTATTTT. Amino acid sequence: CASSVLVTDTQYF.

This clone was observed a single time. The chain carries TRBV28 and TRBJ2-1; 11 positions match TRBD2. V lost 4 bases, J lost 6 bases, and 11 bases stayed unmatched. CDR1 and CDR2 from the germline V gene are MDHEN and SYDVKM. This CDR3 contains 17 residues. The CDR3 here is CASSSLLAGESGNEQFF. The CDR3 nucleotides are TGTGCCAGCAGTTCTTTACTAGCGGGAGAGTCGGGCAATGAGCAGTTCTTC. The full variable domain, with the rest looked up from reference TRBV28 and TRBJ2-1, is DVKVTQSSRYLVKRTGEKVFLECVQDMDHENMFWYRQDPGLGLRLIYFSYDVKMKEKGDIPEGYSVSREKKERFSLILESASTNQTSMYLCASSSLLAGESGNEQFFGPGTRLTVL.

J is TRBJ2-7 and V is TRBV15; weak D call: TRBD1 (6 bases). Trimming removed 8 bases at V and 5 bases at J, with 10 bases between. The V gene's germline CDR1 is LNHNV and CDR2 YYDKDF (reference sequence). This CDR3 comprises 11 residues. The CDR3 loop is CATGHRDEQYF. The CDR3 bases are TGTGCCACCGGTCACAGGGACGAGCAGTACTTC.

This chain connects TRBV5-6 to TRBJ2-1; 13 nucleotides agree with TRBD2. CDR3 length: 18 residues. The J segment lost 0 bases and the V segment lost 4 bases, leaving 7 bases of the junction unmatched. CDR1 is SGHDT, CDR2 YYEEEE, per germline. This CDR3 reads CASSQGLAGVSSYNEQFF. The DNA for the CDR3 is TGTGCCAGCAGCCAAGGACTAGCGGGGGTTAGCTCCTACAATGAGCAGTTCTTC.

The chain is built from TRBV27 and TRBJ1-2; no clear D gene. V dropped 6 bases and J dropped 8 bases, with 19 bases sitting between them. From germline, CDR1 is MNHEY and CDR2 SMNVEV (reference sequence). The CDR3 has 14 amino acids. The CDR3 loop is CASSLTVQPGGYTF. The CDR3 DNA reads as TGTGCCAGCAGCCTTACGGTCCAGCCGGGGGGCTACACCTTC.

This chain links TRBV7-7 with TRBJ2-1; TRBD2 aligns across 13 bases. The CDR3 totals 17 residues. The V segment lost 0 bases and the J segment 7 bases; nucleotides outside the gene matches: 6. CDR1 and CDR2 from the germline V gene are SSHAT and FNYEAQ (reference sequence). CDR3 region: CASSLAGLAGDLNEQFF. CDR3 nucleotides: TGTGCCAGCAGCTTAGCCGGACTAGCGGGGGATCTGAATGAGCAGTTCTTC. The full variable domain, in which reference TRBV7-7 and TRBJ2-1 provide the parts outside the CDR3, is GAGVSQSPRYKVTKRGQDVTLRCDPISSHATLYWYQQALGQGPEFLTYFNYEAQPDKSGLPSDRFSAERPEGSISTLTIQRTEQRDSAMYRCASSLAGLAGDLNEQFFGPGTRLTVL.

The chain links TRBV24-1 to TRBJ2-3; 10 positions agree with TRBD2. The germline V gene encodes CDR1 KGHDR and CDR2 SFDVKD. V was pared by 5 bases and J by 1 base, with 2 bases of the junction left unmatched. The CDR3 loop spans 15 amino acids. The CDR3 loop is CATSVLAGGTDTQYF. CDR3 DNA: TGTGCCACCAGTGTGCTAGCGGGGGGCACAGATACGCAGTATTTT.

This clone has a single count. The genes are TRBV19 and TRBJ1-1; the D gene is possibly TRBD1 (6 bases). Trimming took off 3 bases at V and 1 base at J, with 12 bases between the two ends. Germline values: CDR1 LNHDA, CDR2 SQIVND (reference sequence). The CDR3 sequence is 15 residues long. CDR3 DNA: TGTGCCAGTAGTATCGGGGGGCAACAGAACACTGAAGCTTTCTTT. Protein: CASSIGGQQNTEAFF.